The rows below give T cell receptor beta chains drawn from one sample of a study of vaccination effects on CD4 cells after COVID-19. These receptors' antigens are unknown. Sequencing was performed with immunoSEQ multiplex PCR; in TCRdb, only in-frame clones are kept and a portion is missing. This table has around 37,000 clones, about 70% appearing once. The sequencing here drew on CD4+ T cells from PBMCs cultured without peptide, taken before COVID-19 vaccination. Source of these receptors: a human donor who received a COVID-19 vaccine. Both conserved end residues are part of each CDR3. The order of the fields is D gene, J gene, clone size, V gene, CDR3 protein, CDR3 DNA. D genes are given only for firm matches. Only some rows state a clone size, as once, few, many or a class for expanded clones.

D: TRBD2; J: TRBJ2-1; size: once; V: TRBV3-1/TRBV3-2; CDR3: CASKIKGTSKNEQFF; DNA: TGTGCCAGCAAGATAAAAGGGACTAGCAAAAATGAGCAGTTCTTC
D: .; J: TRBJ1-6; size: .; V: TRBV25-1; CDR3: CASSEWGSPLHF; DNA: TGTGCCAGCAGTGAGTGGGGTTCACCCCTCCACTTT
D: TRBD1; J: TRBJ2-1; size: .; V: TRBV11-3; CDR3: CASSPGTGFGNEQFF; DNA: TGTGCCAGCAGCCCAGGGACAGGGTTCGGCAATGAGCAGTTCTTC
D: .; J: TRBJ1-5; size: .; V: TRBV7-8; CDR3: CASSRDSNQPQHF; DNA: TGTGCCAGCAGCCGGGATAGCAATCAGCCCCAGCATTTT
D: .; J: TRBJ1-6; size: few; V: TRBV2; CDR3: CASRGFLDSPLHF; DNA: TGTGCCAGCAGGGGGTTTCTGGATTCACCCCTCCACTTT
D: TRBD1; J: TRBJ2-2; size: few; V: TRBV19; CDR3: CASSRTGRAGELFF; DNA: TGTGCCAGCTCCCGGACAGGGAGAGCCGGGGAGCTGTTTTTT
D: .; J: TRBJ1-6; size: medium-sized; V: TRBV2; CDR3: CATAQGGTVHSPLHF; DNA: TGTGCCACCGCCCAAGGGGGGACCGTGCATTCACCCCTCCACTTT
D: .; J: TRBJ1-4; size: .; V: TRBV4-1; CDR3: CASSQTGFLATNEKLFF; DNA: TGCGCCAGCAGCCAAACCGGTTTCTTGGCAACTAATGAAAAACTGTTTTTT
D: .; J: TRBJ2-3; size: .; V: TRBV5-1; CDR3: CASSPRLGSDTQYF; DNA: TGCGCCAGCAGCCCAAGACTAGGATCAGATACGCAGTATTTT
D: .; J: TRBJ2-2; size: few; V: TRBV10-3; CDR3: CAIGRSVTLNTGELFF; DNA: TGTGCCATCGGGAGGTCGGTAACGCTAAACACCGGGGAGCTGTTTTTT
D: .; J: TRBJ1-6; size: once; V: TRBV3-1/TRBV3-2; CDR3: CASSQGALNSPLHF; DNA: TGTGCCAGCAGCCAAGGGGCTTTGAATTCACCCCTCCACTTT
D: .; J: TRBJ2-5; size: .; V: TRBV11-2; CDR3: CASSPNIGETQYF; DNA: TGTGCCAGCAGCCCAAACATAGGGGAGACCCAGTACTTC
D: .; J: TRBJ2-3; size: .; V: TRBV12-5; CDR3: CASGLSGITQDTQYF; DNA: TGTGCTAGTGGTTTGTCCGGGATCACCCAGGATACGCAGTATTTT
D: .; J: TRBJ2-1; size: .; V: TRBV6-5; CDR3: CASSLTPVSYNEQFF; DNA: TGTGCCAGCAGTCTCACTCCAGTCTCCTACAATGAGCAGTTCTTC
D: .; J: TRBJ1-5; size: .; V: TRBV12-5; CDR3: CASGFSSGGQPQHF; DNA: TGTGCTAGTGGTTTTTCCTCGGGGGGTCAGCCCCAGCATTTT
D: TRBD2; J: TRBJ2-1; size: few; V: TRBV5-1; CDR3: CASSLEGLAVSDEQFF; DNA: TGCGCCAGCAGCTTGGAGGGACTAGCGGTCTCGGATGAGCAGTTCTTC
D: .; J: TRBJ2-1; size: .; V: TRBV5-4; CDR3: CASSLDRTSKYNEQFF; DNA: TGTGCCAGCAGCTTGGATAGGACTTCCAAATACAATGAGCAGTTCTTC
D: TRBD2; J: TRBJ2-3; size: .; V: TRBV20-1; CDR3: CSASGGAGDADTQYF; DNA: TGCAGTGCTAGTGGGGGAGCGGGAGATGCAGATACGCAGTATTTT
D: .; J: TRBJ1-4; size: .; V: TRBV7-9; CDR3: CASSFEGGAEKLFF; DNA: TGTGCCAGCAGCTTCGAGGGGGGAGCTGAAAAACTGTTTTTT
D: TRBD2; J: TRBJ2-7; size: .; V: TRBV11-2; CDR3: CASSPGLAYEQYF; DNA: TGTGCCAGCAGCCCGGGACTAGCGTACGAGCAGTACTTC
D: .; J: TRBJ1-4; size: few; V: TRBV5-1; CDR3: CASSPEWGLNEKLFF; DNA: TGCGCCAGCAGCCCGGAGTGGGGATTGAATGAAAAACTGTTTTTT
D: .; J: TRBJ1-3; size: .; V: TRBV4-1; CDR3: CASSQFRLTGSRDTIYF; DNA: TGCGCCAGCAGCCAATTCCGCTTAACGGGGTCGAGAGACACCATATATTTT
D: TRBD1; J: TRBJ2-2; size: .; V: TRBV29-1; CDR3: CSVGTGGTGELFF; DNA: TGCAGCGTTGGGACAGGGGGCACCGGGGAGCTGTTTTTT
D: .; J: TRBJ2-5; size: .; V: TRBV27; CDR3: CASTQPGTQYF; DNA: TGTGCCAGCACCCAGCCGGGGACCCAGTACTTC
D: .; J: TRBJ1-5; size: .; V: TRBV19; CDR3: CASSIDRGQPQHF; DNA: TGTGCCAGTAGTATAGACAGGGGTCAGCCCCAGCATTTT
D: .; J: TRBJ2-1; size: .; V: TRBV11-1; CDR3: CASSLANRRNEQFF; DNA: TGTGCCAGCAGCTTAGCGAACCGAAGGAATGAGCAGTTCTTC
D: .; J: TRBJ2-7; size: .; V: TRBV3-1/TRBV3-2; CDR3: CASSPGGSEGNEQYF; DNA: TGTGCCAGCAGCCCAGGGGGGAGCGAGGGGAACGAGCAGTACTTC
D: .; J: TRBJ1-2; size: .; V: TRBV5-1; CDR3: CASSLSPQQGQPYGYTF; DNA: TGCGCCAGCAGCTTATCACCCCAACAAGGCCAACCTTATGGCTACACCTTC
D: TRBD1; J: TRBJ2-1; size: .; V: TRBV9; CDR3: CASTAGDRPSGEQFF; DNA: TGTGCCAGCACAGCAGGGGACAGACCATCAGGTGAGCAGTTCTTC
D: .; J: TRBJ1-1; size: few; V: TRBV11-3; CDR3: CASSLGRNTEAFF; DNA: TGTGCCAGCAGCTTAGGCAGGAACACTGAAGCTTTCTTT
D: .; J: TRBJ2-5; size: .; V: TRBV9; CDR3: CAGSKGLQETQYF; DNA: TGTGCCGGCTCTAAGGGCCTACAAGAGACCCAGTACTTC
D: TRBD1; J: TRBJ1-5; size: few; V: TRBV5-1; CDR3: CASSLAGGASQPQHF; DNA: TGCGCCAGCAGCTTGGCAGGGGGCGCTTCCCAGCCCCAGCATTTT
D: TRBD2; J: TRBJ2-1; size: once; V: TRBV28; CDR3: CASSLPGAGLGNEQFF; DNA: TGTGCCAGCAGCCTCCCCGGTGCGGGACTAGGCAATGAGCAGTTCTTC
D: TRBD2; J: TRBJ2-5; size: .; V: TRBV7-2; CDR3: CASSFSGGYRTQYF; DNA: TGTGCCAGCAGCTTTAGCGGGGGTTATAGAACCCAGTACTTC
D: TRBD2; J: TRBJ2-1; size: .; V: TRBV5-5; CDR3: CASSLGGSLPYNEQFF; DNA: TGTGCCAGCAGCTTGGGCGGGAGTCTCCCCTACAATGAGCAGTTCTTC
D: .; J: TRBJ1-2; size: .; V: TRBV19; CDR3: CASSIGGRGYTF; DNA: TGTGCCAGTAGTATAGGTGGTAGGGGCTACACCTTC
D: .; J: TRBJ2-7; size: .; V: TRBV7-8; CDR3: CASSPRAWGSYEQYF; DNA: TGTGCCAGCAGCCCCAGGGCTTGGGGCTCCTACGAGCAGTACTTC
D: TRBD1; J: TRBJ2-7; size: .; V: TRBV5-6; CDR3: CASSYRDRGTYEQYF; DNA: TGTGCCAGCAGCTACCGGGACAGGGGGACCTACGAGCAGTACTTC
D: TRBD2; J: TRBJ2-3; size: .; V: TRBV6-1; CDR3: CASSEGVTSGAGTDTQYF; DNA: TGTGCCAGCAGTGAAGGGGTGACTAGCGGGGCCGGCACAGATACGCAGTATTTT
D: .; J: TRBJ2-3; size: .; V: TRBV18; CDR3: CASSFGSTDTQYF; DNA: TGTGCCAGCTCCTTCGGGTCCACAGATACGCAGTATTTT
D: .; J: TRBJ1-4; size: .; V: TRBV10-3; CDR3: CAISDFGNEKLFF; DNA: TGTGCCATCAGTGATTTCGGTAATGAAAAACTGTTTTTT
D: .; J: TRBJ2-1; size: .; V: TRBV9; CDR3: CASSRGPDNEQFF; DNA: TGTGCCAGCAGCCGCGGGCCTGACAATGAGCAGTTCTTC
D: .; J: TRBJ1-6; size: few; V: TRBV11-2; CDR3: CASSLDPGGNSPLHF; DNA: TGTGCCAGCAGCTTAGATCCGGGGGGGAATTCACCCCTCCACTTT
D: TRBD1; J: TRBJ2-7; size: few; V: TRBV2; CDR3: CASRARAGGYEQYF; DNA: TGTGCCAGCAGAGCCCGGGCAGGGGGCTACGAGCAGTACTTC
D: TRBD2; J: TRBJ2-7; size: .; V: TRBV3-1/TRBV3-2; CDR3: CASSQREVRGEQYF; DNA: TGTGCCAGCAGCCAACGGGAGGTGAGGGGCGAGCAGTACTTC
D: .; J: TRBJ1-2; size: .; V: TRBV11-2; CDR3: CASSLESAANYGYTF; DNA: TGTGCCAGCAGCTTAGAAAGTGCAGCTAACTATGGCTACACCTTC
D: TRBD1; J: TRBJ1-1; size: once; V: TRBV27; CDR3: CASRAPAGGNTEAFF; DNA: TGTGCCAGCAGGGCTCCGGCAGGGGGCAACACTGAAGCTTTCTTT
D: .; J: TRBJ2-1; size: .; V: TRBV23-1; CDR3: CASSQSKGLRGNEQFF; DNA: TGCGCCAGCAGTCAATCTAAGGGTTTGAGGGGCAATGAGCAGTTCTTC
D: .; J: TRBJ2-7; size: .; V: TRBV30; CDR3: CAWSVLRRTANGRTYEQYF; DNA: TGTGCCTGGAGTGTCCTTCGACGGACCGCCAATGGACGAACCTACGAGCAGTACTTC
D: .; J: TRBJ2-5; size: .; V: TRBV9; CDR3: CASSVSRWETQYF; DNA: TGTGCCAGCAGCGTGTCTAGATGGGAGACCCAGTACTTC
D: TRBD2; J: TRBJ2-3; size: .; V: TRBV7-8; CDR3: CASRSQLAGITDTQYF; DNA: TGTGCCAGCAGATCCCAATTAGCGGGGATTACAGATACGCAGTATTTT
D: .; J: TRBJ2-5; size: .; V: TRBV27; CDR3: CASRRWTQGPETQYF; DNA: TGTGCCAGCAGACGGTGGACCCAGGGACCAGAGACCCAGTACTTC
D: .; J: TRBJ1-4; size: .; V: TRBV4-1; CDR3: CASSQDRVYEKLFF; DNA: TGCGCCAGCAGCCAAGATCGAGTCTATGAAAAACTGTTTTTT